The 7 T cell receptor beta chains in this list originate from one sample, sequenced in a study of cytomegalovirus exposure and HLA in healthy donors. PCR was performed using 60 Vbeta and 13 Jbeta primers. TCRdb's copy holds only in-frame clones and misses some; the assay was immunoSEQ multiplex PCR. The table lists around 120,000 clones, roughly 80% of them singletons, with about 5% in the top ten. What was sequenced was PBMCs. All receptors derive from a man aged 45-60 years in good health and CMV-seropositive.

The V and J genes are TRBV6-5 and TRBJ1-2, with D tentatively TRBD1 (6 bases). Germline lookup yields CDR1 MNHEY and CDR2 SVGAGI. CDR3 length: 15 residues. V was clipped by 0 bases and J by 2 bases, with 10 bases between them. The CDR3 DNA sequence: TGTGCCAGCAGTTACTCGGGGGCCCGGAACTATGGCTACACCTTC. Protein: CASSYSGARNYGYTF.

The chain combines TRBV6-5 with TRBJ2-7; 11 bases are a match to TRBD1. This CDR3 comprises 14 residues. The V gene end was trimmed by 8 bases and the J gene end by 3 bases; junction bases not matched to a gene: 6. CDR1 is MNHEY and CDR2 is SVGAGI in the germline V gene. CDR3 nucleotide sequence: TGTGCCAGCCGACCGGGACAGGGGGTCTACGAGCAGTACTTC. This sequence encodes CASRPGQGVYEQYF.

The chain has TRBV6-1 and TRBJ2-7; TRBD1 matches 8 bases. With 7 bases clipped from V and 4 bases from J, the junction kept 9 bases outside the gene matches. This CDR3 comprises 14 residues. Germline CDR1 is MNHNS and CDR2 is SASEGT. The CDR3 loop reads CASNNQGARYEQYF. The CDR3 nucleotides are TGTGCCAGCAACAATCAGGGGGCGAGATACGAGCAGTACTTC.

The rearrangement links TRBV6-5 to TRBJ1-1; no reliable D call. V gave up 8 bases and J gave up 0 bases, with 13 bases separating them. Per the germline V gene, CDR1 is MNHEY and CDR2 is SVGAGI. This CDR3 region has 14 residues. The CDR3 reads CASSWQNVNTEAFF. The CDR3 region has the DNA TGTGCCAGCTCCTGGCAAAACGTGAACACTGAAGCTTTCTTT.

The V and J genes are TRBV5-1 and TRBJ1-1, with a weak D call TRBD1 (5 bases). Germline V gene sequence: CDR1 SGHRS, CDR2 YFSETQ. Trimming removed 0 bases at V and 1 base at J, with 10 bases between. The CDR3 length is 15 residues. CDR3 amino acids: CASSLGGAGNTEAFF. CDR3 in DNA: TGCGCCAGCAGCTTGGGTGGGGCCGGGAACACTGAAGCTTTCTTT. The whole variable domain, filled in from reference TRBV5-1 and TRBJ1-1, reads KAGVTQTPRYLIKTRGQQVTLSCSPISGHRSVSWYQQTPGQGLQFLFEYFSETQRNKGNFPGRFSGRQFSNSRSEMNVSTLELGDSALYLCASSLGGAGNTEAFFGQGTRLTVV.

CDR3 sequence: CASSEATGVGKGNQPQHF. The CDR3 DNA is TGTGCCAGCAGTGAAGCTACCGGAGTAGGGAAGGGGAATCAGCCCCAGCATTTT. This chain connects TRBV6-1 to TRBJ1-5; D possibly corresponds to TRBD1 (5 bases). There are 18 residues in the CDR3. Germline loops: CDR1 MNHNS, CDR2 SASEGT. The V end lost 0 bases, the J end lost 4 bases, and 19 bases lay between the germline ends.

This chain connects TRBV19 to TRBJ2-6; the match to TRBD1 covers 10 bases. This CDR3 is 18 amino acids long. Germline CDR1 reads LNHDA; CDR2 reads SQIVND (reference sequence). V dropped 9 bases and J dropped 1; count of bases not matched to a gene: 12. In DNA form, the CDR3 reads TGTGCCAGCCGCACTGTCCCGGGACAGGGGTCTGGGGCCAACGTCCTGACTTTC. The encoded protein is CASRTVPGQGSGANVLTF.